The 15 T cell receptor beta chains below were found in one sample sequenced in a study of blood T cell repertoires in COVID-19. Some clones are missing from TCRdb's copy, which holds only in-frame ones; the method was immunoSEQ multiplex PCR. The table has 320,000 or so clones, around nine tenths seen once. What was sequenced was PBMCs or T cells enriched from blood (not recorded which). All receptors come from a man aged 55 to 70 who had recovered from COVID-19.

This clone was counted between two and nine times. The chain has TRBV5-4 and TRBJ1-4, with D possibly matching TRBD1 (6 bases). The CDR3 spans 14 residues. Trimming left V 1 base short and J 6 bases short, with 10 bases between. CDR1 is SGHNT, CDR2 YYREEE, per germline (reference sequence). The CDR3 bases are TGTGCCAGCAGCTTGCTAGGGGGGGATGAAAAACTGTTTTTT. Translated, it gives CASSLLGGDEKLFF. The whole variable domain, filled in from reference TRBV5-4 and TRBJ1-4, reads ETGVTQSPTHLIKTRGQQVTLRCSSQSGHNTVSWYQQALGQGPQFIFQYYREEENGRGNFPPRFSGLQFPNYSSELNVNALELDDSALYLCASSLLGGDEKLFFGSGTQLSVL.

This clone was found once. J is TRBJ2-5 and V is TRBV6-5, with TRBD1 matching over 9 bases. With V trimmed by 10 bases and J by 5 bases, 8 bases remained unmatched. This CDR3 spans 13 amino acids. CDR1 MNHEY and CDR2 SVGAGI come from the germline V gene. CDR3 loop: CANGQGPRETQYF. CDR3 coding DNA: TGTGCCAACGGACAGGGGCCTAGGGAGACCCAGTACTTC.

This chain connects TRBV10-3 to TRBJ1-3, with 7 positions matching TRBD1. The germline CDR1 and CDR2 sequences are ENHRY and SYGVKD. Losses at the gene ends were 5 bases for V and 2 bases for J; bases not matched to a gene: 9. The CDR3 totals 16 residues. The CDR3 sequence: CAISSPGGQTGNTIYF. CDR3 bases: TGTGCCATCAGTTCCCCAGGGGGGCAAACTGGAAACACCATATATTTT.

This chain joins TRBV7-2 and TRBJ2-2; possible D gene TRBD1, 6 bases. In germline, CDR1 is SGHTA, CDR2 FQGNSA. This CDR3 is built from 13 residues. The V gene lost 0 bases and the J gene lost 8 bases, with 7 bases spanning the gap. The CDR3 DNA is TGTGCCAGCAGCTTAGCCGGGACAGGGGAGCTGTTTTTT. Its protein is CASSLAGTGELFF. Full variable domain (outside the CDR3, taken from reference TRBV7-2 and TRBJ2-2): GAGVSQSPSNKVTEKGKDVELRCDPISGHTALYWYRQSLGQGLEFLIYFQGNSAPDKSGLPSDRFSAERTGGSVSTLTIQRTQQEDSAVYLCASSLAGTGELFFGEGSRLTVL.

This clone was found once. The chain recombines TRBV27 with TRBJ1-2; a weak D match, TRBD1 (6 bases). The CDR3 loop spans 14 amino acids. Trimming left V 3 bases short and J 5 bases short, with 13 bases between. The germline V gene encodes CDR1 MNHEY and CDR2 SMNVEV (reference sequence). As DNA, the CDR3 is TGTGCCAGCAGTTTTTCAGGGGCCGGGTATGGCTACACCTTC. Translated: CASSFSGAGYGYTF.

The gene calls are TRBV2 and TRBJ2-6, with TRBD1 matching 9 bases. Unmatched junction bases numbered 4, after V lost 1 base and J lost 0 bases. The CDR3 spans 18 residues. Germline V gene lookup returns CDR1 SNHLY and CDR2 FYNNEI. As DNA, the CDR3 is TGTGCCAGCAGTGAAGGGAGGACAGGGGACTCTGGGGCCAACGTCCTGACTTTC. It specifies CASSEGRTGDSGANVLTF.

The chain combines TRBV18 with TRBJ2-4, with D tentatively TRBD1 (5 bases). There are 14 residues in the CDR3. The V and J ends lost 3 bases and 4 bases respectively, with 10 bases between them. Germline CDR1 reads KGHSH; CDR2 reads LQKENI. Here the CDR3 reads CASSPQGSKNIQYF. CDR3 DNA: TGTGCCAGCTCACCTCAGGGATCTAAAAACATTCAGTACTTC. The variable domain in full, completed from reference TRBV18 and TRBJ2-4, reads NAGVMQNPRHLVRRRGQEARLRCSPMKGHSHVYWYRQLPEEGLKFMVYLQKENIIDESGMPKERFSAEFPKEGPSILRIQQVVRGDSAAYFCASSPQGSKNIQYFGAGTRLSVL.

V and J are TRBV21-1 and TRBJ1-1; the DNA was not used to check the table's D call, TRBD1. TRBV21-1 is listed as a pseudogene. The CDR3 extends over 9 amino acids. In DNA form, the CDR3 reads TGTGCATGGGACAGAGTAGCTTTCTTT. This gives the protein CAWDRVAFF.

V gene TRBV5-4 combines with J gene TRBJ2-1, with 15 bases lining up with TRBD2. The germline gives CDR1 SGHNT, CDR2 YYREEE (reference sequence). Germline trimming cut 7 bases from V and 7 bases from J; bases unmatched to any gene: 9. The CDR3 contains 16 residues. CDR3 in amino acids: CASRLGLAGGGNEQFF. CDR3 bases: TGTGCCAGCCGCCTGGGACTAGCGGGAGGCGGAAATGAGCAGTTCTTC.

The chain's CDR3 is CASSPTGVVGEQYF. DNA for the CDR3: TGTGCCAGCAGTCCCACGGGAGTGGTGGGCGAGCAGTACTTC. V usage is TRBV6-2 or TRBV6-3 and J usage is TRBJ2-7; perhaps TRBD2 as D (6 bases). Trimming stripped 5 bases from V and 6 bases from J, with 17 bases between. This CDR3 has 14 residues. Germline CDR1 MNHEY, CDR2 SVGEGT.

The gene calls are TRBV9 and TRBJ2-5, with TRBD1 identical over 7 bases. The CDR3 covers 15 residues. Looked up from germline, CDR1 is SGDLS and CDR2 is YYNGEE. The ends lost 4 bases at V and 7 bases at J; junction bases unmatched: 13. CDR3 DNA sequence: TGTGCCAGCAGCCCAAAAGTCGGGACAGCCGTGACCCAGTACTTC. This translates into CASSPKVGTAVTQYF. Looking up the rest from reference TRBV9 and TRBJ2-5 gives the full variable domain: DSGVTQTPKHLITATGQRVTLRCSPRSGDLSVYWYQQSLDQGLQFLIQYYNGEERAKGNILERFSAQQFPDLHSELNLSSLELGDSALYFCASSPKVGTAVTQYFGPGTRLLVL.

In this sample, this clone turned up a few times. J is TRBJ2-7 and V is TRBV14; the match to TRBD1 covers 8 bases. V lost 0 bases and J lost 5; bases outside the gene matches: 6. The CDR3 consists of 15 residues. The V gene's germline CDR1 is SGHDN and CDR2 FVKESK. The CDR3 protein is CASSQDPQGAHEQYF. CDR3 DNA sequence: TGTGCCAGCAGCCAAGATCCGCAGGGGGCCCACGAGCAGTACTTC.

This clone appeared a single time. J is TRBJ2-7 and V is TRBV4-2; 7 positions match TRBD1. V lost 1 base, J lost 4 bases, and 10 bases stayed unmatched. Germline V CDR1 and CDR2: LGHNA, YNFKEQ. The CDR3 totals 16 residues. The CDR3 DNA reads TGTGCCAGCAGCCAAGGGGACAGACTAAGACCGTACGAGCAGTACTTC. Its translation is CASSQGDRLRPYEQYF.

The chain links TRBV5-5 to TRBJ2-5, with 11 bases matching TRBD2. The CDR3 runs to 14 residues. With 7 bases clipped from V and 2 bases from J, the junction kept 4 bases outside the gene matches. CDR1 and CDR2 (germline): SGHKS, YYEKEE (reference sequence). In DNA form, the CDR3 reads TGTGCCAGCGGGACTAGCGGTATTCAAGAGACCCAGTACTTC. Amino acids: CASGTSGIQETQYF.

This clone was recorded a few times. The chain couples TRBV2 to TRBJ1-5; D gene unclear. V shed 1 base and J shed 5 bases, with 9 bases lying between them. The CDR3 is 14 residues long. Germline CDR1 is SNHLY and CDR2 is FYNNEI. The CDR3 DNA sequence: TGTGCCAGCAGTGAAGAGACAAATTATCAGCCCCAGCATTTT. Translating it yields CASSEETNYQPQHF.